The 26 T cell receptor beta chains listed next were all sequenced from one sample in a study of blood T cells in healthy people across ages. A second PCR, run for about 6 to 11 cycles, used a sample-barcoded 5' primer plus a J-beta primer mix. MiXCR, run by TCRdb on the 5' RACE reads, gives a single entry per CDR3 protein. The repertoire consists of about 750,000 distinct CDR3 sequences, with roughly 53% occurring once and the leading ten covering 41%. Source material: blood. These receptor sequences come from a man aged 80 or over in good health.

A few counts support this clonotype. The chain employs TRBV9 and TRBJ2-7; unclear D gene. Trimming left V 0 bases short and J 0 bases short, with 7 bases between. The germline gives CDR1 SGDLS, CDR2 YYNGEE. This CDR3 comprises 14 residues. CDR3: CASSVDPSSYEQYF. CDR3 DNA sequence: TGTGCCAGCAGCGTAGACCCCAGCTCCTACGAGCAGTACTTC.

This chain links TRBV4-1 with TRBJ2-6; weak D call: TRBD1 (5 bases). V lost 5 bases and J lost 2, with 13 bases in between. The CDR3 has 16 amino acids. CDR1 and CDR2 from the germline V gene are MGHRA and YSYEKL. CDR3 sequence reads: CASSGRQFPGANVLTF. CDR3 nucleotide sequence: TGCGCCAGCAGCGGCCGACAGTTTCCTGGGGCCAACGTCCTGACTTTC.

The J gene is TRBJ2-1, the V gene TRBV20-1, with D maybe TRBD1 (6 bases). Germline values: CDR1 DFQATT, CDR2 SNEGSKA (reference sequence). The V gene lost 3 bases and the J gene lost 8 bases, with 20 bases spanning the gap. CDR3 size: 15 residues. The CDR3 here is CSASPQGWKVDEQFF. CDR3 in DNA: TGCAGTGCTAGTCCACAGGGCTGGAAGGTCGATGAGCAGTTCTTC.

This clonotype was detected only a few times. The rearrangement uses TRBV7-2 and TRBJ2-1; D possibly matches TRBD1 or TRBD2 (6 bases each). V lost 2 bases to trimming and J lost 8 bases, with 13 bases between them. CDR3 length: 14 amino acids. The germline gives CDR1 SGHTA, CDR2 FQGNSA. CDR3 amino acids: CASSLRRGADEQFF. The CDR3 DNA sequence: TGTGCCAGCAGCTTAAGGAGGGGGGCCGATGAGCAGTTCTTC.

This clonotype was picked up a small number of times. The rearrangement links TRBV3-1 to TRBJ2-1; D is perhaps TRBD2 (5 bases). Per germline, CDR1 LGHDT and CDR2 YNNKEL (reference sequence). CDR3 size: 18 residues. Trimming took 3 bases from V and 4 from J, leaving 22 bases between them. CDR3 region: CASSHLPRGVLGYNEQFF. CDR3 sequence (DNA): TGTGCCAGCAGCCATCTTCCACGGGGAGTGTTGGGGTACAATGAGCAGTTCTTC.

The chain joins TRBV29-1 to TRBJ2-7; 15 bases are a match to TRBD2. The germline gives CDR1 SQVTM, CDR2 ANQGSEA. The ends lost 1 base at V and 4 bases at J; junction bases unmatched: 5. CDR3 size: 16 residues. CDR3 loop: CSVEAAGTSGRYEQYF. In DNA form, the CDR3 reads TGCAGCGTTGAAGCCGCCGGGACTAGCGGGAGGTACGAGCAGTACTTC.

The J gene is TRBJ2-3, the V gene TRBV7-2; no definite D call. The CDR3 runs 16 residues. Germline lookup yields CDR1 SGHTA and CDR2 FQGNSA. V gave up 2 bases and J gave up 14 bases, with 26 bases separating them. CDR3 sequence: CASSLRARSEHRDAYF. In DNA, the CDR3 is TGTGCCAGCAGCTTAAGAGCCAGGAGCGAGCACAGAGACGCGTATTTT.

This clonotype showed up many times. The chain recombines TRBV9 with TRBJ2-1; 9 bases align to TRBD2. The trim removed 5 bases at V and 4 bases at J, leaving 7 bases unmatched. The germline CDR1 and CDR2 sequences are SGDLS and YYNGEE. The CDR3 consists of 15 residues. The CDR3 here is CASSVGLAGYNEQFF. CDR3 coding DNA: TGTGCCAGCAGTGTGGGGCTAGCGGGATACAATGAGCAGTTCTTC.

This chain links TRBV11-2 with TRBJ1-1; D gene ambiguous. With 4 bases removed from V and 4 bases from J, the gap between germline ends came to 13 bases. In germline, CDR1 is SGHAT, CDR2 FQNNGV. The CDR3 consists of 14 residues. The CDR3 protein is CASSSKVGGTEAFF. As DNA, the CDR3 is TGTGCCAGCAGCTCGAAGGTTGGTGGCACTGAAGCTTTCTTT.

V is TRBV6-5 and J is TRBJ2-6; 11 nucleotides agree with TRBD1. CDR1 MNHEY and CDR2 SVGAGI come from the germline V gene. CDR3 length: 20 residues. J lost 0 bases, V lost 0 bases, and 7 bases had no gene match. The CDR3 bases are TGTGCCAGCAGTTACTCGCGGACAGGGGGCTTTGACTCTGGGGCCAACGTCCTGACTTTC. It is translated as CASSYSRTGGFDSGANVLTF.

The rearrangement uses TRBV3-1 and TRBJ1-5, with TRBD1 identical over 9 bases. The junction had 5 bases not matched to a gene; V was cut back by 1 base and J by 1 base. This CDR3 comprises 17 residues. Germline CDR1 and CDR2: LGHDT and YNNKEL (reference sequence). The chain's CDR3 is CASSQAGQGSSNQPQHF. The CDR3 DNA is TGTGCCAGCAGCCAAGCGGGACAGGGTTCAAGCAATCAGCCCCAGCATTTT.

The V and J genes are TRBV20-1 and TRBJ2-6, with a possible D match to TRBD2 (6 bases). This CDR3 region has 14 residues. The V end lost 4 bases, the J end lost 2 bases, and 9 bases lay between the germline ends. Germline lookup yields CDR1 DFQATT and CDR2 SNEGSKA (reference sequence). As DNA, the CDR3 is TGCAGTGCTACCGGGGGTGCTGGGGCCAACGTCCTGACTTTC. This gives the protein CSATGGAGANVLTF.

Only a few counts were recorded for this clonotype. DNA for the CDR3: TGTGCCAGCAGCCCATCCGGGACCACCAAAAACATTCAGTACTTC. It is translated as CASSPSGTTKNIQYF. J is TRBJ2-4 and V is TRBV7-9, with D perhaps TRBD1 or TRBD2 (5 bases each). The CDR3 spans 15 residues. Germline CDR1 reads SEHNR; CDR2 reads FQNEAQ (reference sequence). Trimming removed 5 bases from V and 2 bases from J, with 13 bases in between.

This clonotype was seen only a few times. The chain is built from TRBV20-1 and TRBJ2-3; 9 bases are a match to TRBD2. Germline lookup yields CDR1 DFQATT and CDR2 SNEGSKA (reference sequence). The V segment lost 5 bases and the J segment 4 bases; nucleotides outside the gene matches: 10. There are 15 residues in the CDR3. The CDR3 loop is CSAVDGGLASDTQYF. The CDR3 DNA is TGCAGTGCTGTAGACGGGGGACTAGCTTCAGATACGCAGTATTTT.

In DNA, the CDR3 is TGTGCCAGTAGTATGTCACCCGGGGTGGAGACCCAGTACTTC. Protein: CASSMSPGVETQYF. The chain couples TRBV19 to TRBJ2-5; D possibly corresponds to TRBD2 (5 bases). V was shortened by 3 bases and J by 5 bases, with 13 bases between the two germline ends. The V gene's germline CDR1 is LNHDA and CDR2 SQIVND (reference sequence). This CDR3 region has 14 residues. The whole variable domain, filled in from reference TRBV19 and TRBJ2-5, reads DGGITQSPKYLFRKEGQNVTLSCEQNLNHDAMYWYRQDPGQGLRLIYYSQIVNDFQKGDIAEGYSVSREKKESFPLTVTSAQKNPTAFYLCASSMSPGVETQYFGPGTRLLVL.

This sequence joins TRBV29-1 and TRBJ2-5, with a weak D call TRBD2 (5 bases). Germline V gene sequence: CDR1 SQVTM, CDR2 ANQGSEA. This CDR3 has 12 amino acids. V shed 8 bases and J shed 3 bases, with 13 bases lying between them. CDR3 region: CSISAGEETQYF. CDR3 in DNA: TGCAGCATTTCTGCGGGCGAAGAGACCCAGTACTTC.

The CDR3, as DNA: TGTGCCAGCAGCACTAGGACAGGGTGGGCTCAGCCCCAGTATTTT. Translating it yields CASSTRTGWAQPQYF. This chain links TRBV7-2 with TRBJ1-5, with TRBD1 identical over 8 bases. The better agreement between TRBJ2-3 and the DNA end casts doubt on the J call. The CDR3 runs 15 residues. CDR1 and CDR2 from the germline V gene are SGHTA and FQGNSA.

The genes are TRBV3-1 and TRBJ2-7; no definite D call. Trimming took off 0 bases at V and 4 bases at J, with 10 bases between the two ends. The CDR3 has 14 residues. CDR1 is LGHDT, CDR2 YNNKEL, per germline (reference sequence). DNA of the CDR3: TGTGCCAGCAGCCAAGAGCCGCTGGGGTACGAGCAGTACTTC. It specifies CASSQEPLGYEQYF.

The rearrangement uses TRBV6-6 and TRBJ1-5; 7 bases line up with TRBD1. This CDR3 contains 16 residues. Germline values: CDR1 MNHNY, CDR2 SVGAGI (reference sequence). The trim removed 0 bases at V and 2 bases at J, leaving 4 bases unmatched. The CDR3 protein is CASSYSSGQGNQPQHF. The CDR3 bases are TGTGCCAGCAGTTACTCGTCCGGACAGGGCAATCAGCCCCAGCATTTT.

V and J are TRBV16 and TRBJ1-6; the D gene is possibly TRBD1 (6 bases). Germline-derived CDR1 and CDR2 are KGHSY and FQNENV. The CDR3 consists of 15 residues. Trimming stripped 0 bases from V and 6 bases from J, with 9 bases between. CDR3 in amino acids: CASSQSIQGNSPLHF. The CDR3 DNA sequence: TGTGCCAGCAGCCAATCGATACAGGGTAATTCACCCCTCCACTTT.

J is TRBJ2-1 and V is TRBV5-1, with a weak D call TRBD2 (6 bases). From germline, CDR1 is SGHRS and CDR2 YFSETQ. The CDR3 covers 14 residues. The V end lost 3 bases, the J end lost 3 bases, and 10 bases lay between the germline ends. The CDR3 sequence: CASSSTSNYNEQFF. The CDR3 DNA reads as TGCGCCAGCAGCTCAACTAGCAACTACAATGAGCAGTTCTTC.

This clonotype was observed a few times. The rearrangement uses TRBV7-2 and TRBJ2-1, with D tentatively TRBD1 (6 bases). The germline V and J ends were trimmed by 6 bases and 9 bases, with 18 bases remaining between them. The germline V gene encodes CDR1 SGHTA and CDR2 FQGNSA. The length of the CDR3 is 14 residues. For the CDR3, the DNA is TGTGCCAGCAGGTCTCCGTCAGGGGCCGGTGAGCAGTTCTTC. Protein sequence: CASRSPSGAGEQFF.

V is TRBV28 and J is TRBJ2-1; D possibly corresponds to TRBD1 (6 bases). The DNA end is more similar to TRBJ2-7, so the J call may be wrong. CDR1 and CDR2 (germline): MDHEN, SYDVKM. The CDR3 length is 14 residues. In nucleotides, the CDR3 is TGTGCCAGCAGTTTATGGGACAGAGTTTACGAGCAGTACTTC. It yields the protein CASSLWDRVYEQYF.

This chain joins TRBV6-6 and TRBJ2-3, with D maybe TRBD2 (5 bases). Per germline, CDR1 MNHNY and CDR2 SVGAGI (reference sequence). V was clipped by 3 bases and J by 14 bases, with 18 bases between them. The CDR3 spans 13 residues. The CDR3 region is CASSYLEASDAYF. CDR3 in DNA: TGTGCCAGCAGTTATTTGGAGGCATCAGACGCGTATTTT.

This rearrangement joins TRBV28 to TRBJ2-7; the D is unclear. Deletions cut 7 bases from V and 0 bases from J, with 13 bases between. Germline assignment: CDR1 MDHEN and CDR2 SYDVKM. The CDR3 loop spans 14 amino acids. CDR3 nucleotide sequence: TGTGCCAGCATTGGTGGGCATAGCTCCTACGAGCAGTACTTC. Amino acid sequence: CASIGGHSSYEQYF.

The chain combines TRBV6-1 with TRBJ2-1; 7 positions match TRBD2. Germline assignment: CDR1 MNHNS and CDR2 SASEGT. J gave up 0 bases and V 5 bases, and 7 bases lay outside the gene matches. CDR3 length: 16 residues. This chain's CDR3 is CASSPGGSSSYNEQFF. The CDR3 DNA reads as TGTGCCAGCAGTCCGGGAGGCAGTAGCTCCTACAATGAGCAGTTCTTC.